This TCR beta chain is drawn from a study of human T cells and chemical hapten exposure (dated by TCRdb to the early 2020s). In terms of the full investigation: Libraries were pooled for sequencing, and variation in per-sample TCR yields was attributed mainly to small differences in library volumes within the pool. Peripheral blood TCR repertoire changes were tracked in vivo in alopecia patients during primary and secondary sensitization to the hapten diphenylcyclopropenone (DPC). Both TCR alpha and TCR beta chains were sequenced from each blood RNA sample. Study-wide findings and limitations: DPC sensitization did not change how many TCRs were above 1 in 1000 frequency, and no evidence was found of alterations in global repertoire structure. Repeated subsampling changed both the strength of the expansion versus patch-test correlation and the threshold at which that correlation became significant.

In this sample, this clonotype turned up many times. Its antigen is still unknown. It has no much larger one-base neighbor in the sample; base qualities were not kept. This specimen's time point label, per the study, means: healthy volunteer bleed at 2 weeks. Total RNA was extracted from unfractionated whole blood that had been collected in Tempus Blood RNA tubes. Five healthy volunteers served as TCR sequencing controls and were bled at day 0, 2 weeks and 6 weeks. The library was produced with RACE. TCRdb names NextSeq 500 as the instrument used. Library preparation attached unique molecular identifiers to individual cDNA molecules for quantitative, reproducible TCR counting. The authors' analysis ran thus. Samples had a median of roughly 98,000 TCRs, with a range from roughly 23,224 to 700,000. The Decombinator software suite was used to annotate V, J and CDR3 in the TCR reads. Every sample was subsampled to the same number of TCRs (28,000) for the PS versus PT1 abundance plots. Expanded TCRs were defined as absent before sensitization and observed at least eight times at the 2-week time point. TCRdb cleaned the public reads at Q25 with fastp, built clones with MiXCR and kept in-frame beta chains. Each CDR3 protein appears once, grouped with its most common genes and DNA. The V and J calls and clone size come from TCRdb's table, not from the authors' own analysis. Present in this sample are roughly 130,000 distinct CDR3 sequences, around 8.3% of which were seen just once. Around 1.9% of the sample comes from the top ten.

This TCR was sampled from a male donor in good health. Some clones in this sample may be carry-over from other donors' samples. Sequenced sample: whole blood.

The CDR3 here reads CSVGTGWVGTEAFF. Here is the DNA: TGCAGCGTGGGGACAGGGTGGGTTGGCACTGAAGCTTTCTTT. The chain uses TRBV29-1 and TRBJ1-1; TRBD1 agrees with 9 junctional bases. The CDR3 starts with the cysteine, ends with the phenylalanine, and has 14 residues. The entry retains the CDR3 DNA only, 42 bases that are in frame from base 1. Trimming removed 6 bases from V and 4 bases from J; the gene matches leave 9 bases unexplained. For CDR1 and CDR2, the germline V gene lists SQVTM and ANQGSEA.